The 22 T cell receptor beta chains in this list originate from one sample, sequenced in a study of T cell repertoires in cytomegalovirus infection. Each CDR3 protein is one row after TCRdb ran MiXCR on the reads. The data show some 940,000 distinct CDR3 sequences, 30% to 40% seen once. For these receptors, no antigen is known. Material: cultured CD8+ T cells from PBMCs, obtained from culture after CMV antigen stimulation. These receptors originate from a human donor in good health (CMV status not recorded). Some clones in this sample may be carry-over from other donors' samples.

This clonotype was found a few times. In DNA, the CDR3 is TGTGCCAGCAGCTCCCCGGCCCCTGCTAACTACGAGCAGTACTTC. Amino acids: CASSSPAPANYEQYF. V and J are TRBV7-9 and TRBJ2-7; no definite D call. CDR1 is SEHNR, CDR2 FQNEAQ, per germline (reference sequence). CDR3 length: 15 amino acids. V was cut by 4 bases and J by 3 bases, with 16 bases left in between.

This clonotype showed up just a few times. This chain links TRBV7-3 with TRBJ2-3, with D perhaps matching TRBD1 (5 bases). Germline V gene lookup returns CDR1 SGHTA and CDR2 FQGTGA. The CDR3 loop spans 16 amino acids. Trimming left V 3 bases short and J 2 bases short, with 15 bases between. CDR3 protein: CASSFRPKGPTDTQYF. CDR3 sequence (DNA): TGTGCCAGCAGCTTCCGCCCTAAGGGGCCCACAGATACGCAGTATTTT. Based on the CDR3 plus reference TRBV7-3 and TRBJ2-3, the full variable domain is GAGVSQTPSNKVTEKGKYVELRCDPISGHTALYWYRQSLGQGPEFLIYFQGTGAADDSGLPNDRFFAVRPEGSVSTLKIQRTERGDSAVYLCASSFRPKGPTDTQYFGPGTRLTVL.

This clonotype has just a few counts. The chain recombines TRBV2 with TRBJ1-2, with D possibly TRBD1 on 5 matching bases. V gave up 8 bases and J gave up 6 bases, with 13 bases separating them. There are 12 residues in the CDR3. Germline V gene sequence: CDR1 SNHLY, CDR2 FYNNEI. The CDR3 spells CASRGAVHGYTF. DNA of the CDR3: TGTGCCAGCCGGGGCGCAGTCCATGGCTACACCTTC.

This chain uses TRBV6-2 or TRBV6-3 with TRBJ1-1; no reliable D call. The CDR3 consists of 12 residues. Germline-derived CDR1 and CDR2 are MNHEY and SVGEGT. Trimming removed 2 bases at V and 5 bases at J, with 6 bases between. The DNA of the CDR3 is TGTGCCAGCAGTTACGTCCCGACTGAAGCTTTCTTT. As protein: CASSYVPTEAFF.

To note about this clonotype: The junction differs from germline at one of its ends, possibly a read error. This chain uses TRBV7-9 with TRBJ2-2; D not resolved. The germline gives CDR1 SEHNR, CDR2 FQNEAQ (reference sequence). The length of the CDR3 is 11 residues. The CDR3 sequence: CVSSLTGELFF. The CDR3 nucleotides read TGTGTCAGCAGCCTTACCGGGGAGCTGTTTTTT. The variable domain in full, with the rest retrieved from reference TRBV7-9 and TRBJ2-2, is DTGVSQNPRHKITKRGQNVTFRCDPISEHNRLYWYRQTLGQGPEFLTYFQNEAQLEKSRLLSDRFSAERPKGSFSTLEIQRTEQGDSAMYLCVSSLTGELFFGEGSRLTVL.

The CDR3 here is CASSPRAGTSSYEQYV. CDR3 DNA sequence: TGTGCCAGCAGCCCCAGGGCGGGGACGAGTTCCTACGAGCAGTACGTC. The chain joins TRBV7-8 to TRBJ2-7; D might be TRBD2 (6 bases). V lost 5 bases, J lost 1 base, and 18 bases lay in between. The CDR3 sequence is 16 residues long. Germline V gene lookup returns CDR1 SGHVS and CDR2 FQNEAQ.

This clonotype was seen a handful of times. V is TRBV6-2 or TRBV6-3 and J is TRBJ2-7; D not certain. This CDR3 spans 14 amino acids. V was pared by 8 bases and J by 2 bases, with 16 bases between. From germline, CDR1 is MNHEY and CDR2 SVGEGT. CDR3 region: CASQRQAFPYEQYV. CDR3 DNA: TGTGCCAGCCAGAGGCAGGCGTTCCCCTACGAGCAGTACGTC.

This clonotype showed up just a few times. One end of the junction is discordant with germline, which a read error may explain. The chain has TRBV7-6 and TRBJ2-1; D perhaps matches TRBD1 (5 bases). CDR3 length: 14 residues. Germline V gene lookup returns CDR1 SGHVS and CDR2 FNYEAQ. CDR3 in amino acids: CASSLRDSLNEQFF. CDR3 DNA sequence: TGTGCTAGCAGCTTAAGAGACAGTCTGAATGAGCAGTTCTTC.

The chain employs TRBV7-6 and TRBJ1-3; tentative D call: TRBD1 (6 bases). V was shortened by 1 base and J by 2 bases, with 12 bases between the two germline ends. The CDR3 totals 16 residues. From germline, CDR1 is SGHVS and CDR2 FNYEAQ. The CDR3 spells CASSLDPGAPGNTIYF. The CDR3, as DNA: TGTGCCAGCAGCTTAGATCCAGGGGCGCCTGGAAACACCATATATTTT.

This clonotype has just a few counts. This rearrangement joins TRBV7-2 to TRBJ1-2, with TRBD1 identical over 7 bases. J gave up 5 bases and V 1 base, and 7 bases lay outside the gene matches. This CDR3 spans 15 amino acids. Per germline, CDR1 SGHTA and CDR2 FQGNSA. The CDR3 loop is CASSLDEGASYGYTF. CDR3 nucleotides: TGTGCCAGCAGCTTAGACGAGGGGGCGAGTTATGGCTACACCTTC.

This clonotype was found once. This sequence joins TRBV20-1 and TRBJ2-2; the D is unclear. Germline V lookup: CDR1 DFQATT, CDR2 SNEGSKA (reference sequence). The CDR3 consists of 11 residues. V lost 6 bases and J lost 7, with 9 bases in between. The CDR3 sequence: CSAGPGGELFF. The CDR3 nucleotides read TGCAGTGCGGGCCCGGGCGGGGAGCTGTTTTTT.

V usage is TRBV27 and J usage is TRBJ1-2; 8 bases align to TRBD1. V shed 0 bases and J 7 bases; nucleotides not matched to a gene: 4. Per the germline V gene, CDR1 is MNHEY and CDR2 is SMNVEV (reference sequence). The CDR3 totals 14 residues. CDR3 sequence (DNA): TGTGCCAGCAGTTTATCGTCAGGGGGCTTTGGCTACACCTTC. This gives the protein CASSLSSGGFGYTF.

The chain is built from TRBV5-6 and TRBJ2-7; possibly TRBD1 or TRBD2 for D (5 bases each). Germline V gene data show CDR1 as SGHDT and CDR2 as YYEEEE. The germline V and J ends were trimmed by 2 bases and 3 bases, with 15 bases remaining between them. The CDR3 loop spans 15 amino acids. The CDR3 is CASSFHPLGDYEQYF. The CDR3 DNA reads TGTGCCAGCAGCTTCCATCCATTGGGGGACTACGAGCAGTACTTC.

The rearrangement joins TRBV6-5 to TRBJ1-5, with TRBD1 identical over 7 bases. This CDR3 region has 14 residues. Germline V gene sequence: CDR1 MNHEY, CDR2 SVGAGI. V shed 5 bases, J shed 3 bases, and the junction held 4 bases outside the gene matches. The CDR3 loop reads CASSRGQINQPQHF. The CDR3 DNA follows: TGTGCCAGCAGTAGGGGACAGATCAATCAGCCCCAGCATTTT.

This clonotype was observed at least ten times. The V and J genes are TRBV7-2 and TRBJ2-3; 12 bases fit TRBD2. The CDR3 sequence is 16 residues long. CDR1 is SGHTA, CDR2 FQGNSA, per germline. Trimming took 3 bases from V and 4 from J; bases not matched to a gene: 5. The DNA of the CDR3 is TGTGCCAGCAGCTTCCTAGCGGGGGGGAGGGCAGATACGCAGTATTTT. It is translated as CASSFLAGGRADTQYF.

The rearrangement joins TRBV6-2 or TRBV6-3 to TRBJ1-3; no firm D call. The length of the CDR3 is 13 residues. V lost 0 bases, J lost 3 bases, and 3 bases lay in between. Germline CDR1 MNHEY, CDR2 SVGEGT. This CDR3 reads CASSYSYGNTIYF. The CDR3 coding sequence is TGTGCCAGCAGTTACTCGTATGGAAACACCATATATTTT.

The rearrangement uses TRBV13 and TRBJ1-1; perhaps TRBD1 as D (6 bases). Trimming removed 5 bases at V and 1 base at J, with 11 bases between. In germline, CDR1 is PRHDT, CDR2 FYEKMQ (reference sequence). The CDR3 totals 14 residues. This chain's CDR3 is CASSNGQSNTEAFF. CDR3 sequence (DNA): TGTGCCAGCAGCAACGGACAGTCGAACACTGAAGCTTTCTTT.

The chain's CDR3 is CSVDEGASSYNEQFF. The CDR3, as DNA: TGCAGCGTTGACGAGGGGGCAAGCTCCTACAATGAGCAGTTCTTC. The chain links TRBV29-1 to TRBJ2-1; 7 nucleotides agree with TRBD1. CDR3 length: 15 residues. V lost 3 bases, J lost 0 bases, and 5 bases stayed unmatched. Germline values: CDR1 SQVTM, CDR2 ANQGSEA.

This clonotype occurred a few times. V usage is TRBV24-1 and J usage is TRBJ1-2; the D gene is possibly TRBD1 (5 bases). Looked up from germline, CDR1 is KGHDR and CDR2 is SFDVKD. CDR3 length: 13 amino acids. V was shortened by 5 bases and J by 6 bases, with 12 bases between the two germline ends. The CDR3 sequence is CATSAPGTHGYTF. CDR3 coding DNA: TGTGCCACCAGTGCTCCTGGGACCCATGGCTACACCTTC.

The chain has TRBV27 and TRBJ1-5; 8 bases line up with TRBD1. V lost 5 bases, J lost 5 bases, and 8 bases stayed unmatched. Germline CDR1 reads MNHEY; CDR2 reads SMNVEV (reference sequence). This CDR3 has 15 amino acids. Here the CDR3 DNA reads TGTGCCAGCAGTCCCGGGACAGGAGCGGATCAGCCCCAGCATTTT. Amino acids: CASSPGTGADQPQHF.

This clonotype was counted between two and nine times. V and J are TRBV7-9 and TRBJ2-1, with D maybe TRBD2 (5 bases). CDR3 length: 12 amino acids. V lost 6 bases, J lost 8 bases, and 11 bases lay in between. Germline assignment: CDR1 SEHNR and CDR2 FQNEAQ (reference sequence). CDR3 in amino acids: CASRGPRDEQFF. The CDR3 bases are TGTGCCAGCAGAGGGCCGAGGGATGAGCAGTTCTTC.

CDR3 bases: TGTGCCAGCAGCTTCCGGGACAGGGACTCTGGGGCCAACGTCCTGACTTTC. It translates to CASSFRDRDSGANVLTF. The rearrangement uses TRBV7-9 and TRBJ2-6, with 9 positions matching TRBD1. This CDR3 comprises 17 residues. The V gene's germline CDR1 is SEHNR and CDR2 FQNEAQ (reference sequence). J gave up 0 bases and V 3 bases, and 3 bases lay outside the gene matches.